This T cell receptor beta chain was identified in a study of blood T cell repertoires in COVID-19. Background on the study: COVID-19 samples, acute and convalescent, were from the United States, Italy and Spain. T cells, B-cell-depleted T cells, or PBMCs provided the cDNA or gDNA that served as material.

Allocation to cohorts depended on clinical history reported by the participants. Recovered status applied to Cohort 3 donors who had two consecutive negative PCRs. It also applied to those with clearance or with symptom resolution. With 1 base removed from V and 5 bases from J, the gap between germline ends came to 17 bases. Germline loops: CDR1 MGHRA, CDR2 YSYEKL. The CDR3 consists of 16 residues. Generated by immunoSEQ multiplex PCR, the TCRdb table keeps only in-frame clones and is missing some. This sample has 190,000 or so clones, with roughly nine tenths found just once. The specimen was PBMCs or T cells enriched from blood (not recorded which). The TCR comes from a woman aged 18-35 years who had recovered from COVID-19. V is TRBV4-1 and J is TRBJ1-2, with D tentatively TRBD1 (5 bases). The CDR3 loop is CASSQGSVHRQYGYTF. In nucleotides, the CDR3 is TGCGCCAGCAGCCAAGGGTCAGTCCACAGGCAGTATGGCTACACCTTC.